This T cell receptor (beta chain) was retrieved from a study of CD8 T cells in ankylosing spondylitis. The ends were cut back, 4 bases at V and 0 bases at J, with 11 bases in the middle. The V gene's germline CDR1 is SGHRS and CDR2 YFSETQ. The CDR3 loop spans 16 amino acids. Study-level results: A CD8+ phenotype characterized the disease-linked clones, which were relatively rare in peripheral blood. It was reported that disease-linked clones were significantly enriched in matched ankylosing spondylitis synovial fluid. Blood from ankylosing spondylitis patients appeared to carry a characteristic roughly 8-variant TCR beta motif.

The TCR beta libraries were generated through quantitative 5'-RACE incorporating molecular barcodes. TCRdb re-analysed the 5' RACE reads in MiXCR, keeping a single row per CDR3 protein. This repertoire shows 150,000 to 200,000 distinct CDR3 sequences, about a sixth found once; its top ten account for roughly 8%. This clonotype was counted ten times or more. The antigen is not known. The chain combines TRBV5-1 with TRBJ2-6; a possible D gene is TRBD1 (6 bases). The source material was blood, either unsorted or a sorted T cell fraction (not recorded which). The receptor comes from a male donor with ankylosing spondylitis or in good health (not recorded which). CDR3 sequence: CASSPQGSSGANVLTF. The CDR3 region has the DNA TGCGCCAGCAGCCCCCAGGGGTCCTCTGGGGCCAACGTCCTGACTTTC.